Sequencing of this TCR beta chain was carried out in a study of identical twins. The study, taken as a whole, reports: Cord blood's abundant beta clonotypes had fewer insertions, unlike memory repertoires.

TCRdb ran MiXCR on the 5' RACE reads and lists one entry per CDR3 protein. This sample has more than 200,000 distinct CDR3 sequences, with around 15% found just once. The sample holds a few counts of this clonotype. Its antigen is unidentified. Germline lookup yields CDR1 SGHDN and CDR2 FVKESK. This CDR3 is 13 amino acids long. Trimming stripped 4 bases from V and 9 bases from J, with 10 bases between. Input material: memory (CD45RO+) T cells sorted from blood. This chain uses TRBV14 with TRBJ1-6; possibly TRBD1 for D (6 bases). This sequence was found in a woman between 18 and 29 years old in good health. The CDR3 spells CASSPFRGSPLHF. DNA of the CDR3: TGTGCCAGCAGCCCTTTCAGGGGTTCACCCCTCCACTTT. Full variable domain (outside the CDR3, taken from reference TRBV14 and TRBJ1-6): EAGVTQFPSHSVIEKGQTVTLRCDPISGHDNLYWYRRVMGKEIKFLLHFVKESKQDESGMPNNRFLAERTGGTYSTLKVQPAELEDSGVYFCASSPFRGSPLHFGNGTRLTVT.